This T cell receptor beta chain is drawn from a study of OX40 agonist ivuxolimab in advanced cancers. Findings and limits, study-wide: Patients with a partial response at 0.1-3.0 mg/kg had among the lowest clonal expansion.

The CDR3 loop spans 14 amino acids. Per the germline V gene, CDR1 is MNHNS and CDR2 is SASEGT. Trimming took off 6 bases at V and 8 bases at J, with 16 bases between the two ends. As for this clone: Its antigen is still unknown.

TCRdb's copy holds only in-frame clones and misses some; the assay was immunoSEQ multiplex PCR. This repertoire shows about 67,000 clones, approximately 90% found once; its top ten account for around 0.29%. J is TRBJ1-4 and V is TRBV6-1; no clear D gene. The sample was CD4+ or CD8+ T cells sorted from blood, taken in a trial of the OX40 agonist ivuxolimab. This TCR derives from an adult with an advanced solid tumor such as melanoma, head and neck, liver or kidney cancer. The CDR3 reads CASRADPLREKLFF. For the CDR3, the DNA is TGTGCCAGCAGGGCAGACCCCTTGCGGGAAAAACTGTTTTTT.